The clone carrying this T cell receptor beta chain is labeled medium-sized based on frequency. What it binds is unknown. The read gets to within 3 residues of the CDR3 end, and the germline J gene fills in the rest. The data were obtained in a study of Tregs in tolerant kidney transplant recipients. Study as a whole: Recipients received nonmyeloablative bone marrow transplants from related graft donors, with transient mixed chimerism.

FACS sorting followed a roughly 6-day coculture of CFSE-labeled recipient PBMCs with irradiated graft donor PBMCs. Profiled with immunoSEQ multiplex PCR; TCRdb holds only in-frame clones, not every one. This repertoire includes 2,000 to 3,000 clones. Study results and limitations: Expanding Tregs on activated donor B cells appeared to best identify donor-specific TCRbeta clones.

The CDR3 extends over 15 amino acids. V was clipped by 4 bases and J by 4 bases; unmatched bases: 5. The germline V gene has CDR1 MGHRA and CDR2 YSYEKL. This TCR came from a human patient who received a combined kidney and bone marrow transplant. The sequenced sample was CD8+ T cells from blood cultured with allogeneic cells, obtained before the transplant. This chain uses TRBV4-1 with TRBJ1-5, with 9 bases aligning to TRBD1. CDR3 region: CASSPGTGINQPQHF. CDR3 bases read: TGCGCCAGCAGCCCCGGGACAGGGATTAATCAGCCC.